One and the same sample provided the 15 T cell receptor beta chains below, sequenced in a study of T-cell memory formation after mild COVID-19. TCRdb called the 5' RACE reads again in MiXCR, with one record for every CDR3 protein. The data hold roughly 480,000 distinct CDR3 sequences, with nearly 25% observed a single time. Sequences were obtained from PBMCs or a T cell subset sorted from them (not recorded which). The receptor set was obtained from an adult woman who had mild COVID-19 (a few samples of this study predate the infection). Cell type and time point are not known.

This clonotype was found a few times. The chain joins TRBV20-1 to TRBJ1-2; a possible D gene is TRBD1 (5 bases). The CDR3 length is 13 residues. The germline V gene has CDR1 DFQATT and CDR2 SNEGSKA (reference sequence). The V and J ends lost 3 bases and 3 bases respectively, with 11 bases between them. CDR3 coding DNA: TGCAGTGCTAGCCGCGACAGCTACTATGGCTACACCTTC. This encodes CSASRDSYYGYTF.

Only a few counts were recorded for this clonotype. The chain employs TRBV4-1 and TRBJ2-7; D is possibly TRBD1 (6 bases). This CDR3 is built from 16 residues. CDR1 and CDR2 from the germline V gene are MGHRA and YSYEKL. Trimming left V 0 bases short and J 6 bases short, with 18 bases between. The CDR3 sequence: CASSQDATGIPREQYF. The CDR3 coding sequence is TGCGCCAGCAGCCAAGACGCGACAGGAATCCCGCGCGAGCAGTACTTC.

The chain uses TRBV20-1 and TRBJ1-4; D is uncertain. The CDR3 extends over 13 amino acids. V lost 8 bases, J lost 0 bases, and 10 bases lay in between. Germline lookup yields CDR1 DFQATT and CDR2 SNEGSKA (reference sequence). Here the CDR3 DNA reads TGCAGTCCAACGCTGGCAACTAATGAAAAACTGTTTTTT. Protein: CSPTLATNEKLFF.

Only a few counts were recorded for this clonotype. The chain links TRBV9 to TRBJ1-4; no definite D call. The V end lost 0 bases, the J end lost 9 bases, and 12 bases lay between the germline ends. The CDR3 has 14 amino acids. Germline V gene data show CDR1 as SGDLS and CDR2 as YYNGEE. CDR3 in DNA: TGTGCCAGCAGCGTAGGACCGTTACCGAAAAAACTGTTTTTT. Its protein product is CASSVGPLPKKLFF.

The chain recombines TRBV12-3 or TRBV12-4 with TRBJ1-4; 8 positions match TRBD1. The CDR3 runs to 16 residues. V trimming: 5 bases; J trimming: 8 bases; junction bases outside the gene matches: 13. The CDR3 DNA is TGTGCCAGCAGTCCGGTGACAGGGGTTCTGGGGGAAAAACTGTTTTTT. It is translated as CASSPVTGVLGEKLFF.

CDR3 amino acids: CASSRSGESTDTQYF. The CDR3 region has the DNA TGCGCCAGCAGCCGGAGCGGGGAAAGCACAGATACGCAGTATTTT. The chain carries TRBV5-1 and TRBJ2-3, with 7 bases lining up with TRBD2. Trimming took 4 bases from V and 0 from J; bases not matched to a gene: 5. The germline gives CDR1 SGHRS, CDR2 YFSETQ. The CDR3 consists of 15 residues.

This clonotype showed up many times. V and J are TRBV3-1 and TRBJ1-1, with 7 bases matching TRBD1. In germline, CDR1 is LGHDT, CDR2 YNNKEL (reference sequence). The CDR3 has 13 amino acids. Trimming at V came to 4 bases and at J to 1 base, leaving 0 bases not matched to a gene. CDR3 DNA: TGTGCCAGCAGCCGACAGGGGAACACTGAAGCTTTCTTT. This sequence encodes CASSRQGNTEAFF.

V usage is TRBV12-3 or TRBV12-4 and J usage is TRBJ1-1, with unresolved D. V dropped 10 bases and J dropped 0 bases, with 12 bases sitting between them. This CDR3 contains 13 residues. The CDR3 here is CATMNTVNTEAFF. The CDR3 region has the DNA TGTGCCACCATGAATACGGTGAACACTGAAGCTTTCTTT.

Ten or more counts support this clonotype. The chain carries TRBV7-2 and TRBJ2-1; D is unresolved. Trimming pared 5 bases from V and 2 bases from J, leaving 13 bases between. The CDR3 is 15 residues long. Germline V gene sequence: CDR1 SGHTA, CDR2 FQGNSA. CDR3 protein: CASSPDLGAYNEQFF. CDR3 nucleotide sequence: TGTGCCAGCAGCCCCGACCTAGGCGCCTACAATGAGCAGTTCTTC.

The rearrangement uses TRBV20-1 and TRBJ2-7, with 9 nucleotides matching TRBD2. Germline V gene lookup returns CDR1 DFQATT and CDR2 SNEGSKA (reference sequence). This CDR3 spans 14 amino acids. V gave up 5 bases and J gave up 0 bases; unmatched junction bases: 5. The CDR3 nucleotides read TGCAGTGCTCAGCGGCGGGAGGGCTCCTACGAGCAGTACTTC. Its translation: CSAQRREGSYEQYF.

The chain joins TRBV20-1 to TRBJ2-1; perhaps TRBD2 as D (7 bases). CDR3 size: 16 residues. Trimming took off 1 base at V and 4 bases at J, with 17 bases between the two ends. The germline V gene encodes CDR1 DFQATT and CDR2 SNEGSKA (reference sequence). In nucleotides, the CDR3 is TGCAGTGCTAGAGCATTGGCGGGGGCGAATTACAATGAGCAGTTCTTC. Protein sequence: CSARALAGANYNEQFF.

A few counts support this clonotype. The chain couples TRBV9 to TRBJ2-7; the match to TRBD2 covers 8 bases. The trim removed 0 bases at V and 0 bases at J, leaving 5 bases unmatched. The CDR3 is made up of 16 amino acids. Germline V CDR1 and CDR2: SGDLS, YYNGEE. In DNA, the CDR3 is TGTGCCAGCAGCGTAGTTCCAGCGGGGGCCTCCTACGAGCAGTACTTC. Translated, it gives CASSVVPAGASYEQYF.

V usage is TRBV6-1 and J usage is TRBJ2-7, with 8 bases aligning to TRBD1. V was pared by 7 bases and J by 4 bases, with 9 bases of the junction left unmatched. Germline CDR1 and CDR2: MNHNS and SASEGT. This CDR3 comprises 14 residues. The CDR3 DNA is TGTGCCAGCAAAGAGACAGGGGTTTATTACGAGCAGTACTTC. Translated, it gives CASKETGVYYEQYF.

The table lists this clonotype with a few counts. The chain combines TRBV10-3 with TRBJ2-7; TRBD1 matches at 9 bases. This CDR3 is 16 amino acids long. The V gene end was trimmed by 3 bases and the J gene end by 2 bases; junction bases not matched to a gene: 8. Per germline, CDR1 ENHRY and CDR2 SYGVKD. The CDR3 bases are TGTGCCATCAGTGAACGCGGACAGGGGTTCACCTACGAGCAGTACTTC. Encoded protein: CAISERGQGFTYEQYF.

This clonotype was counted between two and nine times. The chain recombines TRBV20-1 with TRBJ2-1; perhaps TRBD2 as D (6 bases). The length of the CDR3 is 20 residues. Trimming stripped 0 bases from V and 0 bases from J, with 24 bases between. CDR1 and CDR2 (germline): DFQATT, SNEGSKA (reference sequence). CDR3 nucleotide sequence: TGCAGTGCTAGAGATCGGAGGCGGGGTGTTATCAGAAACTCCTACAATGAGCAGTTCTTC. Translation gives CSARDRRRGVIRNSYNEQFF.